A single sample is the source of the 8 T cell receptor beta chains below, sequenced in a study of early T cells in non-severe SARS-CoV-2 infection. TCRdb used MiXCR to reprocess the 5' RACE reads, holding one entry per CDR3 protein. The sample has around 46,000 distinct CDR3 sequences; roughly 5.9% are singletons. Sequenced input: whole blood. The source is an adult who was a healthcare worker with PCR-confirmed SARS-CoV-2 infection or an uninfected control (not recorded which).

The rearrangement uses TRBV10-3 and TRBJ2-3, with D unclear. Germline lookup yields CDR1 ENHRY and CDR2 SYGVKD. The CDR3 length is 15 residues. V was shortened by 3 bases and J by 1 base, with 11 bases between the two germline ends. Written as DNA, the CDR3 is TGTGCCATCAGTGAAATTGTTGTTGGCACAGATACGCAGTATTTT. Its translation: CAISEIVVGTDTQYF.

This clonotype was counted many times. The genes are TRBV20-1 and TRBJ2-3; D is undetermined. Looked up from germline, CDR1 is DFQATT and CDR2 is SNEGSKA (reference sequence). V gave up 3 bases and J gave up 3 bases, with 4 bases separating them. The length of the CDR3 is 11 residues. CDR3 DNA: TGCAGTGCTAGGGTTACAGATACGCAGTATTTT. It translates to CSARVTDTQYF.

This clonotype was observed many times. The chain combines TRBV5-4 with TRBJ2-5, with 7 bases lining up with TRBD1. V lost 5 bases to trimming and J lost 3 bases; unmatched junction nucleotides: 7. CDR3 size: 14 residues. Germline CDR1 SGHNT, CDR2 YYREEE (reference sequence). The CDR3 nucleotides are TGTGCCAGCAGGATGACAGGGCGGGAAGAGACCCAGTACTTC. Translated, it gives CASRMTGREETQYF.

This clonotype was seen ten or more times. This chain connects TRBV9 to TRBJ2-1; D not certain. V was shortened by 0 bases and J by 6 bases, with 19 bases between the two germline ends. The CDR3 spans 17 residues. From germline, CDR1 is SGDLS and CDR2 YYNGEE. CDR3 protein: CASSVAVGGLGPNEQFF. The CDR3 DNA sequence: TGTGCCAGCAGCGTAGCCGTAGGCGGATTGGGTCCCAATGAGCAGTTCTTC.

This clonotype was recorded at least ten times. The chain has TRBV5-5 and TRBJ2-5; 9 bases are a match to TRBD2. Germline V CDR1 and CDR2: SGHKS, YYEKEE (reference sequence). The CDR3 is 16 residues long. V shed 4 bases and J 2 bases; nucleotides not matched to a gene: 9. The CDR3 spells CASSRGLAVGQETQYF. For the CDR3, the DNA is TGTGCCAGCAGCCGGGGACTAGCCGTTGGGCAAGAGACCCAGTACTTC.

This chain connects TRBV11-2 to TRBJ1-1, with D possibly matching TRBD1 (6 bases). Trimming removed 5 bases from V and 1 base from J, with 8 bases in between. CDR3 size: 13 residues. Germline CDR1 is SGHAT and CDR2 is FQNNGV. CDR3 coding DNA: TGTGCCAGCAGCCAGGACAGGAACACTGAAGCTTTCTTT. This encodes CASSQDRNTEAFF. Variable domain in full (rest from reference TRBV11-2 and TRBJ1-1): EAGVAQSPRYKIIEKRQSVAFWCNPISGHATLYWYQQILGQGPKLLIQFQNNGVVDDSQLPKDRFSAERLKGVDSTLKIQPAKLEDSAVYLCASSQDRNTEAFFGQGTRLTVV.

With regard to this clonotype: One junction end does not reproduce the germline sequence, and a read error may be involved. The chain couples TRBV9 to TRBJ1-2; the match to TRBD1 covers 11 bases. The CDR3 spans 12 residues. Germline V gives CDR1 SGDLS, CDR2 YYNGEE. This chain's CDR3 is CASSAWDRGLNF. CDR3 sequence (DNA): TGTGCCAGCAGCGCTTGGGACAGGGGGTTAAACTTC.

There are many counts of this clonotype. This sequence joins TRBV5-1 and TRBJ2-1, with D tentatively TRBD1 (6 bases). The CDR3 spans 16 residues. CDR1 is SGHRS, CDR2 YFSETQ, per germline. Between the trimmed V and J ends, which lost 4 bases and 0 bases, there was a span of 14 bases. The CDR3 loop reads CASSPPDRDSYNEQFF. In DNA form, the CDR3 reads TGCGCCAGCAGCCCCCCGGACAGAGACTCCTACAATGAGCAGTTCTTC.